This TCR beta chain was obtained from a study of cytotoxic CD8 clonotypes in ibrutinib-treated CLL. From germline, CDR1 is SGHNT and CDR2 YYREEE (reference sequence). V trimming: 0 bases; J trimming: 9 bases; junction bases outside the gene matches: 6. The CDR3 spans 14 residues. The source of roughly 2 micrograms of genomic DNA for TCR beta libraries was cryopreserved PBMCs. This table comes from immunoSEQ multiplex PCR, and its TCRdb copy is limited to in-frame clones, with some not included. The sample has 11,000 to 15,000 clones; about 65% are singletons. The clonotype was recovered from a human donor with chronic lymphocytic leukemia. Sample: PBMCs, taken before ibrutinib treatment. This sequence joins TRBV5-4 and TRBJ2-1, with 7 bases matching TRBD1. The CDR3 is CASSLGQGGGEQFF. The DNA for the CDR3 is TGTGCCAGCAGCTTGGGACAGGGTGGCGGTGAGCAGTTCTTC.